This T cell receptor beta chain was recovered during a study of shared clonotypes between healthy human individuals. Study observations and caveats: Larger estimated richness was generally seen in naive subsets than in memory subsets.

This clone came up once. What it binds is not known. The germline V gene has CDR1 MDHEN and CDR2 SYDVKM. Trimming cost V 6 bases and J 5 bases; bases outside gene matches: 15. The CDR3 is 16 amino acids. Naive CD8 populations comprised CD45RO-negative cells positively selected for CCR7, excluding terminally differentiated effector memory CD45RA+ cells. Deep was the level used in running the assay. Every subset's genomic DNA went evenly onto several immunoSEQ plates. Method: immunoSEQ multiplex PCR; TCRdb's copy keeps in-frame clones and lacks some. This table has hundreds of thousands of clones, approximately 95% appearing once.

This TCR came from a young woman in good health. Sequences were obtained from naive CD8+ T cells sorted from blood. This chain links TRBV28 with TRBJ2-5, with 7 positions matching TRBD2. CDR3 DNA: TGTGCCAGCAGCCCGTTGGGGGAGGGCCTGGCGGAGACCCAGTACTTC. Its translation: CASSPLGEGLAETQYF.